This entry describes one TCR beta chain. V was trimmed by 4 bases and J by 5 bases, leaving 9 bases between them. CDR3 size: 13 residues. CD8+ and CD4+ T cells taken from blood had their TCR beta sequenced. This entry comes from a study of CD8 T cells in Susac syndrome. Reverse transcription used roughly 0.45 to 1 ug RNA and random hexamers. TCRdb called the immunoSEQ multiplex PCR reads again in MiXCR, with one record for every CDR3 protein. The sample records 190,000 or so distinct CDR3 sequences, roughly 96% being singletons. The V call is TRBV12-3 or TRBV12-4, the J call TRBJ1-5; D remains unclear. The sequence was obtained from a human donor with multiple sclerosis. The specimen was CD4+ T cells from PBMCs. The CDR3 loop is CASSSPSHQPQHF. CDR3 coding DNA: TGTGCCAGCAGTTCCCCCTCTCATCAGCCCCAGCATTTT.